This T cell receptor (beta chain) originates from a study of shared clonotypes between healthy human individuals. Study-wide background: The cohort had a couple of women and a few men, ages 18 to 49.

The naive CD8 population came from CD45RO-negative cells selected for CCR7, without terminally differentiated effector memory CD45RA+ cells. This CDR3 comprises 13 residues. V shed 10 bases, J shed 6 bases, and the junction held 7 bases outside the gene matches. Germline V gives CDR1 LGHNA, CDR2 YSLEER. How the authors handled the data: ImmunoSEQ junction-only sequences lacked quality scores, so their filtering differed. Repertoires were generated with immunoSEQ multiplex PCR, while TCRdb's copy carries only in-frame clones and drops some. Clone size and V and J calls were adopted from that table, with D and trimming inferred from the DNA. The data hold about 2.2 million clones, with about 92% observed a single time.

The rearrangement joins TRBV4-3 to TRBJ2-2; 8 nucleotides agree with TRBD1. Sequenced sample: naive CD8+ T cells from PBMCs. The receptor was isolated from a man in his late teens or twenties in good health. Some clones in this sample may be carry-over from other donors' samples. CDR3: CANRGTLPGELFF. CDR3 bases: TGCGCCAACAGGGGGACCCTTCCCGGGGAGCTGTTTTTT.